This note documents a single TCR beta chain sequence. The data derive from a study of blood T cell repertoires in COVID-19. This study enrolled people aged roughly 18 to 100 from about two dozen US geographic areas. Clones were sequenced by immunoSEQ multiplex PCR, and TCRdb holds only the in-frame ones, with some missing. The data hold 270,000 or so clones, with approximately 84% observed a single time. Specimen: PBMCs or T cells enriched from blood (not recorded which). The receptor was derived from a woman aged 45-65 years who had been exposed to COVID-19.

CDR3 in amino acids: CASSQEMGQWEQYF. DNA for the CDR3: TGCGCCAGCAGCCAAGAAATGGGACAGTGGGAGCAGTACTTC. The chain recombines TRBV4-3 with TRBJ2-7, with 7 bases that match TRBD1. CDR3 size: 14 residues. V shed 0 bases, J shed 7 bases, and the junction held 6 bases outside the gene matches. Germline-derived CDR1 and CDR2 are LGHNA and YSLEER.